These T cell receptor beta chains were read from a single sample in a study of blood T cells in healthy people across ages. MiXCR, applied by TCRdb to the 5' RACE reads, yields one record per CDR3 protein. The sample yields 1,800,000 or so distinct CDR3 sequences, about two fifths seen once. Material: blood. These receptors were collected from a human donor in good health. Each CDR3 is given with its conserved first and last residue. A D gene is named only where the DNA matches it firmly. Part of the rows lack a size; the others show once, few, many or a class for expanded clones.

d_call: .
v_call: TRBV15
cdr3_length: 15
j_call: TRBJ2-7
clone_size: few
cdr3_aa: CATSRDPGAHSEQYF
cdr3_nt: TGTGCCACCAGCAGAGACCCGGGCGCACATAGCGAGCAGTACTTC

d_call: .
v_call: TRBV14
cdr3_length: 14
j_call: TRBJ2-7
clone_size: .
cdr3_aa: CASSHDLSNGEQYF
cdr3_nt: TGTGCCAGCAGCCATGACCTCAGCAACGGCGAGCAGTACTTC

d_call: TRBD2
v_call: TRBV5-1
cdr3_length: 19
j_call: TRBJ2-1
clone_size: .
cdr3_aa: CASSSPRTSGTSGGLEQFF
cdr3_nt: TGCGCCAGCAGCTCACCCCGCACCTCCGGGACTAGCGGGGGGTTGGAGCAGTTCTTC

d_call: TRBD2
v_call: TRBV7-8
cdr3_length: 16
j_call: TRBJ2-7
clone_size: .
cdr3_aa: CASSLVWGGGDDEQYF
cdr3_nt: TGTGCCAGCAGCTTAGTGTGGGGCGGGGGGGACGACGAGCAGTACTTC

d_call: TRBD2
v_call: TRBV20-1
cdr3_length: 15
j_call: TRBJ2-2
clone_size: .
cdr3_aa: CSAKTGGPDTGELFF
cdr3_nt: TGCAGTGCTAAGACGGGGGGGCCGGACACCGGGGAGCTGTTTTTT

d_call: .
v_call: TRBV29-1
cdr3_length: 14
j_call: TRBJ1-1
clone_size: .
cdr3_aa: CSVEGRVSNTEAFF
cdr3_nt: TGCAGCGTTGAAGGCAGGGTGTCGAACACTGAAGCTTTCTTT

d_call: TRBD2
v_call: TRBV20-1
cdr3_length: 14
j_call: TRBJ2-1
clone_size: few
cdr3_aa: CTARGTSGYNEQFF
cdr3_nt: TGCACGGCCCGCGGGACTAGCGGATATAATGAGCAGTTCTTC

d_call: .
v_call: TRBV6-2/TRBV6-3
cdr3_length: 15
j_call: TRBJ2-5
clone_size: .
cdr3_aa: CASSTPGELLETQYF
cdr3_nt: TGTGCCAGCAGTACCCCAGGGGAACTCCTAGAGACCCAGTACTTC

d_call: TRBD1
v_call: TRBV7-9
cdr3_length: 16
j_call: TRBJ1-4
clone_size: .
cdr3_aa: CASSTRGQGANEKLFF
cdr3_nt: TGTGCCAGCAGCACCCGAGGACAGGGGGCTAATGAAAAACTGTTTTTT

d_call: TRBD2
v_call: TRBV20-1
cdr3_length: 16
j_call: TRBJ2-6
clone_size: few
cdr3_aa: CSARRGGAAGANVLTF
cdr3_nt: TGCAGTGCTAGACGGGGGGGGGCCGCTGGGGCCAACGTCCTGACTTTC

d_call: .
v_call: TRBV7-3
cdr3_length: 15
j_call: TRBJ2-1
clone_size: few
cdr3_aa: CASSPGVAAHNEQFF
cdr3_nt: TGTGCCAGCAGCCCCGGAGTAGCGGCCCACAATGAGCAGTTCTTC

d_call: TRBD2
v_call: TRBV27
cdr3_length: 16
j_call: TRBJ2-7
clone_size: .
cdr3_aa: CASSHASGGGRKEQYF
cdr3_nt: TGTGCCAGCAGCCATGCTAGCGGGGGGGGTCGGAAAGAGCAGTACTTC

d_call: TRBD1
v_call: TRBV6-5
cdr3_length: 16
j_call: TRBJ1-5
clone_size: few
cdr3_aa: CASRTVQGGLDQPQHF
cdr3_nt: TGTGCCAGCAGAACGGTCCAGGGGGGGTTAGATCAGCCCCAGCATTTT

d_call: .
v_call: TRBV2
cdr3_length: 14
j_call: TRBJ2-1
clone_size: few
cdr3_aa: CASSEGRVYNEQFF
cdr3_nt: TGTGCCAGCAGTGAGGGCAGGGTTTACAATGAGCAGTTCTTC

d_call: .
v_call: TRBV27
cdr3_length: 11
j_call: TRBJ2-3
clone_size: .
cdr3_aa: CATYFTDTQYF
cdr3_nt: TGCGCCACCTACTTCACAGATACGCAGTATTTT

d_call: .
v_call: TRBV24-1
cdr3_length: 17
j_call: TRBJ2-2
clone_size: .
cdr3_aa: CTTSDPTGVSHTGERFF
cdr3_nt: TGTACCACCAGTGACCCGACAGGTGTGTCCCACACCGGGGAGCGGTTTTTT

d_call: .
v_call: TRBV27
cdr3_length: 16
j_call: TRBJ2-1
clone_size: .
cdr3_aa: CASSWDWRGAGNEQFF
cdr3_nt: TGTGCCAGCAGTTGGGATTGGAGGGGGGCGGGGAATGAGCAGTTCTTC

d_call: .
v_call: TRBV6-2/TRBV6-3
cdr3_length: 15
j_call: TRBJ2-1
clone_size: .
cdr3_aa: CASSYVGFSYNEQFF
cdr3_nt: TGTGCCAGCAGTTATGTGGGTTTCTCCTACAATGAGCAGTTCTTC

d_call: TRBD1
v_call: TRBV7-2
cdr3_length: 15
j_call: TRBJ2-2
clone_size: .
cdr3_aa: CASSPDRGRTGELFF
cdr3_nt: TGTGCCAGCAGCCCCGACAGGGGGCGGACCGGGGAGCTGTTTTTT

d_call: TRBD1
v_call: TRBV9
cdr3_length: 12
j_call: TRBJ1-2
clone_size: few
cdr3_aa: CASSFRQGYYTF
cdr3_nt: TGTGCCAGCAGCTTTCGACAGGGATACTACACCTTC

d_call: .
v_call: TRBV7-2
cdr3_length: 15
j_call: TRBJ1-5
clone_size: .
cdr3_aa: CASSLTREPYQPQHF
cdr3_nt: TGTGCCAGCAGCTTAACCAGGGAACCCTATCAGCCCCAGCATTTT

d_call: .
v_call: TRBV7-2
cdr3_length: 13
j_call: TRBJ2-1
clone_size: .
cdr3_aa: CASSSRGGDEQFF
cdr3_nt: TGTGCCAGCAGCTCCAGGGGCGGGGATGAGCAGTTCTTC

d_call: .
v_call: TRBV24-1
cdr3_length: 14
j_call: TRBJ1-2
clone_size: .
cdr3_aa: CATSDWSGDNGYTF
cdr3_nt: TGTGCCACCAGTGATTGGTCAGGGGATAACGGCTACACCTTC

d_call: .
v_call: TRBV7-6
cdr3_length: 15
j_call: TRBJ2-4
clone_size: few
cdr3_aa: CASSPPGYGASEQYF
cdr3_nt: TGTGCCAGCAGTCCCCCGGGATATGGAGCCTCTGAGCAGTACTTC

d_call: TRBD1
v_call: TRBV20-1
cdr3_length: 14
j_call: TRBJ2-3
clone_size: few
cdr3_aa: CSAIDRGVTDTQYF
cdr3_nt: TGCAGTGCCATAGACAGGGGGGTCACAGATACGCAGTATTTT

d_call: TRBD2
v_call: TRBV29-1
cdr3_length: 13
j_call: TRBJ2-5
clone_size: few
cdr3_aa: CSVEGTRFETQYF
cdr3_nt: TGCAGCGTTGAAGGGACTAGGTTCGAGACCCAGTACTTC

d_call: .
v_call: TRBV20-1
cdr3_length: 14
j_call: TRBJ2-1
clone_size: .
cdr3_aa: CSARGQIPSNEQFF
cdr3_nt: TGCAGTGCTAGAGGCCAGATCCCTAGTAATGAGCAGTTCTTC

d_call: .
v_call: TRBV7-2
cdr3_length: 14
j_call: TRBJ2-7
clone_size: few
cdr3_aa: CASSFAQSSYEQYF
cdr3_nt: TGTGCCAGCAGCTTTGCGCAGAGCTCCTACGAGCAGTACTTC

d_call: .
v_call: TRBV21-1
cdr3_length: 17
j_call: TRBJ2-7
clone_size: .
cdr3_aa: CASRGTGSLIISYEQYF
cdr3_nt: TGTGCCAGCAGAGGGACAGGGTCCTTAATCATCTCCTACGAGCAGTACTTC

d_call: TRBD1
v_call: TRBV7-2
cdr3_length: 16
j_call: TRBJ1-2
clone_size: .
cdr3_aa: CASRLISGGGNYGYTF
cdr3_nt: TGTGCCAGCAGGTTAATTTCAGGGGGAGGCAACTATGGCTACACCTTC

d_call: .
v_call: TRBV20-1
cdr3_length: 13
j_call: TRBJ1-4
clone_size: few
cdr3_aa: CSATGPGGEKLFF
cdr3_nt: TGCAGTGCTACCGGCCCCGGAGGTGAAAAACTGTTTTTT

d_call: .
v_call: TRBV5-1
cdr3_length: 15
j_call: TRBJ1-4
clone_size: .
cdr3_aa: CASSLFPGSDEKLFF
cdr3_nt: TGCGCCAGCAGCTTGTTTCCAGGGAGTGATGAAAAACTGTTTTTT

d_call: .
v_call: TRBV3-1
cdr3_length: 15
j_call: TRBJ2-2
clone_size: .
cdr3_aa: CASSQAYEVTGELFF
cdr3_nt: TGTGCCAGCAGCCAAGCTTATGAAGTAACCGGGGAGCTGTTTTTT

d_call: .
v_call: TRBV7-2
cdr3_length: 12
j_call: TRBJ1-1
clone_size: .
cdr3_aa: CASSSTQGEAFF
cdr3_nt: TGTGCCAGCAGTTCCACCCAGGGAGAAGCTTTCTTT

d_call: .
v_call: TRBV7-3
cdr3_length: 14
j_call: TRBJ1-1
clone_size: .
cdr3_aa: CASSLMQGHTEAFF
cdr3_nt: TGTGCCAGCAGCTTAATGCAGGGGCACACTGAAGCTTTCTTT

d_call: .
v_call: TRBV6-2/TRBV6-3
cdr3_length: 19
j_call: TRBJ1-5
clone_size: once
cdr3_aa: CASSPRDNFWGYSNQPQHF
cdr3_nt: TGTGCCAGCAGTCCCCGGGACAACTTTTGGGGGTATAGCAATCAGCCCCAGCATTTT

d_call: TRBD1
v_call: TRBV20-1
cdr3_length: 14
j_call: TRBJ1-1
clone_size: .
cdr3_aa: CSARGGQGMGEAFF
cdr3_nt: TGCAGTGCCAGAGGGGGACAGGGGATGGGCGAAGCTTTCTTT

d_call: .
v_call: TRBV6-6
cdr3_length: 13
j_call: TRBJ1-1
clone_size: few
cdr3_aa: CASSYEPGTEAFF
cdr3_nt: TGTGCCAGCAGTTACGAGCCGGGCACTGAAGCTTTCTTT

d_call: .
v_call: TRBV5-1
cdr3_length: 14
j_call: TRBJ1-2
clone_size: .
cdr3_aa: CASSLGQEDYGYTF
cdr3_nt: TGCGCCAGCAGCTTGGGCCAGGAAGACTATGGCTACACCTTC

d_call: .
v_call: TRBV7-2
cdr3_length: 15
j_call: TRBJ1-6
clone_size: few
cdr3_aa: CASSFRGSDNSPLHF
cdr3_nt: TGTGCCAGCAGCTTTAGGGGGAGCGATAATTCACCCCTCCACTTT

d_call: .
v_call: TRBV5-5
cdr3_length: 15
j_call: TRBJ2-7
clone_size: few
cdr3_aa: CASIFGVGSSYEQYF
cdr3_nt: TGTGCCAGCATTTTTGGAGTGGGTAGCTCCTACGAGCAGTACTTC

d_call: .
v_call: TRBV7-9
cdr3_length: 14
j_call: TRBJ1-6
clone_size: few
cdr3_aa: CATYPRGNNSPLHF
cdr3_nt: TGTGCCACCTACCCGCGGGGTAACAATTCACCCCTCCACTTT

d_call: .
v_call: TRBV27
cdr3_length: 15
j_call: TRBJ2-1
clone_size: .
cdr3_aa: CASSTNEPKYNEQFF
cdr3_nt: TGTGCCAGCAGCACCAACGAACCTAAATACAATGAGCAGTTCTTC

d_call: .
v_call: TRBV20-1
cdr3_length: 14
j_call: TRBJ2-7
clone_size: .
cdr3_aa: CSARGTDSSYEQYF
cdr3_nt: TGCAGTGCTAGGGGGACTGACTCTTCCTACGAGCAGTACTTC

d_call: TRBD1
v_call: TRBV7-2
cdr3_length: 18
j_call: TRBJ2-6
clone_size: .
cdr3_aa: CASSAPRDSVSGANVLTF
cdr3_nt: TGTGCCAGCAGCGCACCCCGGGACAGCGTCTCTGGGGCCAACGTCCTGACTTTC

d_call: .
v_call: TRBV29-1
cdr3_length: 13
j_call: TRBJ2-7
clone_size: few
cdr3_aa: CSVRDTAAYEQYF
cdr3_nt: TGCAGCGTTCGGGATACAGCCGCCTACGAGCAGTACTTC

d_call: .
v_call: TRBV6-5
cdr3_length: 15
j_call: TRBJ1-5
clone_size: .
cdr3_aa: CASSYRMTGRQPQHF
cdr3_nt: TGTGCCAGCAGTTACCGAATGACGGGACGGCAGCCCCAGCATTTT

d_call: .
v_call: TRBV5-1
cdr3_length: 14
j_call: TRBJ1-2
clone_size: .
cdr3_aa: CASNPTTENYGYTF
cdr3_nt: TGCGCCAGCAACCCGACCACGGAGAACTATGGCTACACCTTC

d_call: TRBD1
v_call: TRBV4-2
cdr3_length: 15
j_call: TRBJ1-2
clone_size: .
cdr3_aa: CASSHPGQGAEGYTF
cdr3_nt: TGTGCCAGCAGCCACCCGGGACAGGGGGCAGAGGGCTACACCTTC

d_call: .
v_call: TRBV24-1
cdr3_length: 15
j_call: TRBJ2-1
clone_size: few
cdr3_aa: CATSDSGTDYNEQFF
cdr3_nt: TGTGCCACCAGTGATTCCGGGACGGATTACAATGAGCAGTTCTTC

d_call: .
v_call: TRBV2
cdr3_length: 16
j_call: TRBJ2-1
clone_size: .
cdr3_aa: CASSETAPLSYNEQFF
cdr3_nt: TGTGCCAGCAGTGAGACGGCGCCACTCTCCTACAATGAGCAGTTCTTC

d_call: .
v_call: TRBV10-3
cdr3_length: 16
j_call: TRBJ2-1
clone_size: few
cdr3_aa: CAISESSGPSYNEQFF
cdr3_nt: TGTGCCATCAGTGAGTCAAGTGGCCCCTCCTACAATGAGCAGTTCTTC

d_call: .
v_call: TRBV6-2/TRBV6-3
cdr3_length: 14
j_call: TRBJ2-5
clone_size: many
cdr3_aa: CASSYGEYQETQYF
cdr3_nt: TGTGCCAGCAGTTACGGGGAGTACCAAGAGACCCAGTACTTC